The text below deals with one T cell receptor (beta chain). The table lists this clone with a few counts. Its antigen is unknown. Per-nucleotide qualities are absent, and no much larger clonotype sits a single base away. Collaborating institutions collected whole blood in K2EDTA tubes following their own protocols. For TCRbeta analysis, collaborators shipped samples in one of three forms: frozen whole blood, isolated PBMCs, or DNA extracted from either of those sample types. This specimen belongs to a study of blood T cell repertoires in COVID-19 (TCRdb year 2020). Looking at the study overall: Collaborator samples came from the United States, Italy and Spain and covered acute and convalescent phases of COVID-19. The prospective study material was composed of cDNA or gDNA derived from T cells, B-cell-depleted T cells, or PBMCs. Subjects who had been exposed to COVID-19, were actively infected with it, or had recovered from it provided the deeply sampled blood TCRbeta repertoires that made up the dataset. The repertoires were made available in a free public database intended to serve as a resource for research on the immune response to SARS-CoV-2. Samples were obtained from the ongoing ImmuneRACE study (first 160 participants) and from 950 to 1,500 subjects provided by 6 global collaborators. Nearly every sample came with metadata listing a de-identified subject ID, COVID-19 status, age in years and sex. Where HLA class I and class II types were available, the types were taken from metadata supplied by the sample provider, not from assay-based typing. The full study reports these points: Clinical and demographic metadata were provided uncurated, with the amount varying by source and participant.

The CDR3 spans 14 residues, from the cysteine through the phenylalanine. CDR3 DNA only is kept here, 42 bases in frame from base 1. Unmatched junction bases come to 5, with V trimmed by 2 bases and J by 4 bases. Reading the germline V gene (reference sequence) gives CDR1 LGHDT and CDR2 YNNKEL. The immunoSEQ Assay, a bias-controlled multiplex PCR, was used to amplify TCRbeta CDR3 regions from genomic DNA. As for the authors' bioinformatics: The number of nucleated cells in each sample was estimated from the amplification of reference gene primers within the assay. To quantify the absolute abundance of each unique TCRbeta CDR3 rearrangement, sequence reads were collapsed and filtered. For each sample, productive Simpson clonality was calculated as the square root of Simpson's diversity index across productive rearrangements. Here the immuneACCESS table is served through TCRdb, limited to in-frame sequences with V and J called. Missing clones are a known gap in these copies; in checked studies unresolved V genes cover under half, and the rest lacks a known reason. From that table come the V and J calls and clone size; the DNA was used to work out D and trimming. For this sample there are approximately 130,000 clones; about 74% appear just once. The biggest ten clones account for 6.5% to 9.5% of the sample.

Sequencing was performed on peripheral blood. The sequence links TRBV3-1 (or the pseudogene TRBV3-2) to TRBJ2-7; a stretch of 7 junction bases matches TRBD1. The TCR originated in a human donor in a cohort sampled during active COVID-19. The nucleotides are TGTGCCAGCAGCCAAACAGGGGTGCTGTACGAGCAGTACTTC. Translated, this is CASSQTGVLYEQYF.